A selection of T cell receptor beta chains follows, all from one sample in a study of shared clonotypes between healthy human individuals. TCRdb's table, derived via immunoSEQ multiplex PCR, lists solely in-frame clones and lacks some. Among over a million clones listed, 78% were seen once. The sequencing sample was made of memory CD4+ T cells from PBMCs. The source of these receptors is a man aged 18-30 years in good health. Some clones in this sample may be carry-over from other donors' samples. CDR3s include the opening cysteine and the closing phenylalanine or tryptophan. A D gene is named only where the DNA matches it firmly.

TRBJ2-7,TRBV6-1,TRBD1,TGTGCCAGCAGTGCCTGGGACAGGGAAATGGGCGAGCAGTACTTC,CASSAWDREMGEQYF
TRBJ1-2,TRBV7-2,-,TGTGCCAGCAGCTTAGGCACCAGTGGCAATGGCTACACCTTC,CASSLGTSGNGYTF
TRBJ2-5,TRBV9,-,TGTGCCAGCAGCGGTTGGAGTAAGGGTAGCCAAGAGACCCAGTACTTC,CASSGWSKGSQETQYF
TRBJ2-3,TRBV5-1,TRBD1,TGCGCCAGCAGCCGCGGGACAGGGGGCGCGTCAGATACGCAGTATTTT,CASSRGTGGASDTQYF
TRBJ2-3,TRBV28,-,TGTGCCAGCAGTCCGTTGCGGGGCAGGGCCAGCACAGATACGCAGTATTTT,CASSPLRGRASTDTQYF
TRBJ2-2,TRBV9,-,TGTGCCAGCAGCGAAAACAACAGGGTTACGAACACCGGGGAGCTGTTTTTT,CASSENNRVTNTGELFF
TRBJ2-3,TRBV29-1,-,TGCAGCGTTTTGGAGGGCGCAGATACGCAGTATTTT,CSVLEGADTQYF
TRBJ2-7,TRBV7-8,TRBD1,TGTGCCAGCAGCCCTCGGGACAGGGCCTACGAGCAGTACTTC,CASSPRDRAYEQYF
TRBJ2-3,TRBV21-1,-,TGTCCCAGGGACTTTGCTAGCACAGATACGCAGTATTTT,CPRDFASTDTQYF
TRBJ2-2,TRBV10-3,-,TGTGCCTCCCGGGGACCGACCGGGGAGCTGTTTTTT,CASRGPTGELFF
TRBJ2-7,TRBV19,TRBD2,TGTGCCAGTAGTACGGGACTAGCAGACCAAGCCTACGAGCAGTACTTC,CASSTGLADQAYEQYF